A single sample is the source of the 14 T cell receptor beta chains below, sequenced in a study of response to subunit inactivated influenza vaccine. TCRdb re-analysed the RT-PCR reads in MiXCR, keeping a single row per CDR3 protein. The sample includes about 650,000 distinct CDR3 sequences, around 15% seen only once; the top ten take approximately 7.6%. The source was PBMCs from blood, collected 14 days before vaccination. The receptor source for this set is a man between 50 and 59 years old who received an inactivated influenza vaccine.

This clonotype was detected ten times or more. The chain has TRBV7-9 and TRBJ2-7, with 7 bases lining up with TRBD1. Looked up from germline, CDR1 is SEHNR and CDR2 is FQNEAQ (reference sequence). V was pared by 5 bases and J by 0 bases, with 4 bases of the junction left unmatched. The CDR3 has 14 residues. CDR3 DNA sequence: TGTGCCAGCAGCGCCGGGACAGCCTCCTACGAGCAGTACTTC. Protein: CASSAGTASYEQYF.

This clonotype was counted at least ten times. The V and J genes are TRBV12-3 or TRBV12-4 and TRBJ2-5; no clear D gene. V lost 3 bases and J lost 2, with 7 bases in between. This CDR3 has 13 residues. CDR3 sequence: CASSFEQQETQYF. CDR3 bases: TGTGCCAGCAGTTTTGAGCAGCAAGAGACCCAGTACTTC.

Written as DNA, the CDR3 is TGTGCCAGCAGCCAAGATCTGTGGGACAACACCGGGGAGCTGTTTTTT. Protein sequence: CASSQDLWDNTGELFF. The chain links TRBV14 to TRBJ2-2; D may correspond to TRBD1 or TRBD2 (5 bases each). The germline V gene has CDR1 SGHDN and CDR2 FVKESK. V was pared by 0 bases and J by 2 bases, with 10 bases between. CDR3 length: 16 amino acids.

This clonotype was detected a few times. CDR3 sequence (DNA): TGCAGCGTTGAGCCGGGACAGGGGGCGTTCTACGAGCAGTACTTC. Translating it yields CSVEPGQGAFYEQYF. V gene TRBV29-1 combines with J gene TRBJ2-7, with TRBD1 identical over 12 bases. The germline V gene has CDR1 SQVTM and CDR2 ANQGSEA. CDR3 length equals 15 residues. The trim removed 3 bases at V and 3 bases at J, leaving 6 bases unmatched.

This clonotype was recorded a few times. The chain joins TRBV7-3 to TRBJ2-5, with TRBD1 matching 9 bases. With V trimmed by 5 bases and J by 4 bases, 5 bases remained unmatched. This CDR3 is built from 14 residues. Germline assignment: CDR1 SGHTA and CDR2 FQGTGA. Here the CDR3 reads CASSLTGGIETQYF. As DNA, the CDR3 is TGTGCCAGCAGCCTGACAGGGGGTATAGAGACCCAGTACTTC.

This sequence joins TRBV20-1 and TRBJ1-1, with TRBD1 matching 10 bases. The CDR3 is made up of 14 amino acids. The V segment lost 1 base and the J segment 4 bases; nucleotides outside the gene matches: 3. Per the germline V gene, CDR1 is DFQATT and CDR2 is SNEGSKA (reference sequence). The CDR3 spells CSARVRDRGTEAFF. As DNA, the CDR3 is TGCAGTGCTAGAGTTCGGGACAGGGGCACTGAAGCTTTCTTT.

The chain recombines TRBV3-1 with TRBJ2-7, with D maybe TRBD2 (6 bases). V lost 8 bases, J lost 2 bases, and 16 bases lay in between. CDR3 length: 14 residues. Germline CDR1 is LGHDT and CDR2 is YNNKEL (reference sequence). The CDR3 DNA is TGTGCCAGCTCCCCGCGGGAACGAACCTACGAGCAGTACTTC. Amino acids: CASSPRERTYEQYF.

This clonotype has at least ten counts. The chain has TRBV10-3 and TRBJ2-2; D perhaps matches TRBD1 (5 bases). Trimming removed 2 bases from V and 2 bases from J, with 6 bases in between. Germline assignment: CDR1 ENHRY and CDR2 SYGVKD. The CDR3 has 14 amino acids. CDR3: CAISEDRNTGELFF. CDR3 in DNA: TGTGCCATCAGTGAGGACAGAAACACCGGGGAGCTGTTTTTT.

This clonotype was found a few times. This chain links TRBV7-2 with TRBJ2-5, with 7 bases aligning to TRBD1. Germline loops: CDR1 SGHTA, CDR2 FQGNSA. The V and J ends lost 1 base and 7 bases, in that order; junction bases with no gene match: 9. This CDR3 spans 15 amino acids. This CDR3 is CASSLVGTVEATQYF. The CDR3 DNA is TGTGCCAGCAGCTTAGTAGGGACAGTAGAGGCGACCCAGTACTTC.

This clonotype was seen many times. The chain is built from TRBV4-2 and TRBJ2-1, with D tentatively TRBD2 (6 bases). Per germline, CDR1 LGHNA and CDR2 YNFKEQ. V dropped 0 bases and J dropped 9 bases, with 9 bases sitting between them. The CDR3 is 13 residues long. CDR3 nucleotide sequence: TGTGCCAGCAGCCAAGATAGGCGGGGTGAGCAGTTCTTC. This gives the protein CASSQDRRGEQFF.

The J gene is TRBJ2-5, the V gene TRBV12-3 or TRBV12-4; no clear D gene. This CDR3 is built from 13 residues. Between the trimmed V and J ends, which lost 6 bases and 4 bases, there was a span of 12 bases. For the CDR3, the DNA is TGTGCCAGCAGACCCGACACCTTAGAGACCCAGTACTTC. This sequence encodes CASRPDTLETQYF.

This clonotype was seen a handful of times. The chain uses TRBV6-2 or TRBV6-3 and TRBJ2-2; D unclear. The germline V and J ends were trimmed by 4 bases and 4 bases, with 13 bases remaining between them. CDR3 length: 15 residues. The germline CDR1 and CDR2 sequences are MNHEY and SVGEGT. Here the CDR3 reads CASSFRRGITGELFF. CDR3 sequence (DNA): TGTGCCAGCAGTTTTAGGAGAGGAATCACCGGGGAGCTGTTTTTT.

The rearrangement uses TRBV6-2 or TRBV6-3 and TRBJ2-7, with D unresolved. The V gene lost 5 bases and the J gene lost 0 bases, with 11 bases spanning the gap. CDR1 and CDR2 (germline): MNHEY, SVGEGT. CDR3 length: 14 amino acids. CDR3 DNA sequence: TGTGCCAGCAGTCGCGACTCATTCTCCTACGAGCAGTACTTC. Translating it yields CASSRDSFSYEQYF.

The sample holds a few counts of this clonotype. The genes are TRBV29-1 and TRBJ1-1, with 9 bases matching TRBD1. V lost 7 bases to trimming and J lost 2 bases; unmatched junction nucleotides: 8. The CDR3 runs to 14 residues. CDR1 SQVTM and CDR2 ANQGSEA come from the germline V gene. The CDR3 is CSATRDRVNTEAFF. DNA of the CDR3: TGCAGCGCCACACGGGACAGGGTAAACACTGAAGCTTTCTTT.